This record looks at one T cell receptor (beta chain) sequence and its context. This CDR3 region has 14 residues. The germline gives CDR1 SGHRS, CDR2 YFSETQ. V was clipped by 8 bases and J by 1 base; unmatched bases: 8. The sample originates from a study of cytomegalovirus exposure and HLA in healthy donors. Sequenced by immunoSEQ multiplex PCR; TCRdb stores in-frame clones only, minus some. The sample contains 200,000 to 250,000 clones, around 80% of which appear only once. The source material was PBMCs. The V call is TRBV5-1, the J call TRBJ2-7; TRBD2 agrees at 8 bases. The sequence was obtained from a woman younger than 45 in good health and CMV-seropositive. This CDR3 reads CASSTSGLSYEQYF. Here the CDR3 DNA reads TGCGCCAGTTCCACTAGCGGACTATCCTACGAGCAGTACTTC.